The 5 T cell receptor beta chains in this list originate from one sample, sequenced in a study of T cells in Graves' hyperthyroidism and ophthalmopathy. The CDR3 regions of TCR beta were amplified from RNA transcripts. Primed by the HTBI set, a first-round RT-PCR was run on the TCR CDR3. TCRdb fed the multiplex PCR reads into MiXCR, producing one record per CDR3 protein. The sample holds hundreds of thousands of distinct CDR3 sequences, about 25% seen once. Sequencing was done on a sample of blood. The receptors were sampled from a middle-aged woman with Graves' ophthalmopathy.

Ten or more counts support this clonotype. V and J are TRBV12-3 or TRBV12-4 and TRBJ2-3; either TRBD1 or TRBD2 may supply D (5 bases each). V was cut by 3 bases and J by 4 bases, with 11 bases left in between. CDR3 length equals 14 residues. The CDR3 DNA follows: TGTGCCAGCAGTTTCGAGAGGGGCCCAGATACGCAGTATTTT. Translation gives CASSFERGPDTQYF.

This clonotype was observed many times. This chain uses TRBV4-2 with TRBJ2-6; TRBD2 might be the D (6 bases). Germline CDR1 LGHNA, CDR2 YNFKEQ. V was shortened by 0 bases and J by 2 bases, with 11 bases between the two germline ends. The CDR3 consists of 17 residues. This CDR3 is CASSQEVRGTGANVLTF. CDR3 sequence (DNA): TGTGCCAGCAGCCAAGAAGTTCGCGGGACTGGGGCCAACGTCCTGACTTTC.

This clonotype was observed many times. V and J are TRBV11-2 and TRBJ2-2, with D perhaps given as TRBD1 or TRBD2 (5 bases each). The germline gives CDR1 SGHAT, CDR2 FQNNGV. V dropped 1 base and J dropped 4 bases, with 19 bases sitting between them. The CDR3 runs 18 residues. CDR3 in amino acids: CASSLVSQGGGATGELFF. The CDR3 DNA follows: TGTGCCAGCAGCTTAGTCAGCCAGGGTGGGGGTGCCACCGGGGAGCTGTTTTTT.

The chain has TRBV18 and TRBJ1-1; D not certain. The length of the CDR3 is 16 residues. The V end was cut by 4 bases, the J end by 5 bases, with 20 bases between. Germline loops: CDR1 KGHSH, CDR2 LQKENI. CDR3 protein: CASSQEPLLARTEAFF. The DNA of the CDR3 is TGTGCCAGCTCACAGGAGCCCCTTTTAGCTAGAACTGAAGCTTTCTTT.

This clonotype was counted a single time. This chain links TRBV15 with TRBJ2-7; D gene uncertain. Germline V CDR1 and CDR2: LNHNV, YYDKDF (reference sequence). The CDR3 runs 14 residues. Trimming stripped 3 bases from V and 5 bases from J, with 14 bases between. CDR3 amino acids: CATSSEGDWDEQYF. CDR3 nucleotides: TGTGCCACCAGCAGTGAAGGTGACTGGGACGAGCAGTACTTC.